This T cell receptor beta chain was observed in a study of T cell changes during pregnancy in multiple sclerosis. Germline-derived CDR1 and CDR2 are MNHEY and SVGAGI. Trimming shortened V by 6 bases and J by 1 base, and 9 bases separated the two germline ends. There are 13 residues in the CDR3. Clones were read by immunoSEQ multiplex PCR, and TCRdb kept only the in-frame ones, dropping some. The sample shows 55,000 to 65,000 clones, around 93% of them seen only once. This rearrangement joins TRBV6-5 to TRBJ2-5, with D perhaps matching TRBD2 (6 bases). This specimen consisted of peripheral blood, obtained in the first trimester of pregnancy. The clonotype was recovered from a female donor with multiple sclerosis, enrolled in a pregnancy study. Here the CDR3 reads CASRGSGQETQYF. The CDR3 nucleotides read TGTGCCAGCAGAGGTAGCGGCCAAGAGACCCAGTACTTC.